This record covers a single T cell receptor (beta chain). The data originate from a study of control samples from healthy donors and cancer patients. Trimming removed 6 bases from V and 5 bases from J; junction bases left unmatched: 5. The CDR3 is 13 amino acids. The germline gives CDR1 SGHNT, CDR2 YYREEE (reference sequence). Using immunoSEQ multiplex PCR, the repertoire was profiled, and TCRdb retains in-frame clones only, with some absent. Here the sample spans about 150,000 clones, 89% being singletons. The chain is built from TRBV5-4 and TRBJ2-7, with 10 bases fitting TRBD1. This clonotype was obtained from a man aged 25 to 40 in good health. Source material: blood. The CDR3 loop is CASTRQGADEQYF. The CDR3 DNA follows: TGTGCCAGCACCCGACAGGGGGCGGACGAGCAGTACTTC.